The count of the clone carrying this TCR beta chain is one. The antigen remains undetermined. Germline CDR1 SEHNR, CDR2 FQNEAQ (reference sequence). The CDR3 sequence is 14 residues long. The V gene lost 2 bases and the J gene lost 2 bases, with 9 bases spanning the gap. These data are taken from a study of cytomegalovirus exposure and HLA in healthy donors. General study points: Data from an earlier analysis indicated that most TCR beta V segments were productive either about 87% or about 30% of the time. Reportedly, cytomegalovirus status was diagnosed with high sensitivity and specificity.

The PCR made use of 60 Vbeta and 13 Jbeta primers. The assay was immunoSEQ multiplex PCR, and TCRdb's table has in-frame clones only and misses some. The sample contains tens of thousands of clones, 78% of which appear only once. This TCR was recovered from a female donor in good health and CMV-seronegative. Sequencing was done on a sample of PBMCs. The chain recombines TRBV7-9 with TRBJ2-5; tentatively, D is TRBD1 (6 bases). CDR3 in DNA: TGTGCCAGCAGCTTATCAGGGGCGCAAGAGACCCAGTACTTC. Translation: CASSLSGAQETQYF.